This passage covers 7 T cell receptor beta chains from one sample sequenced in a study of tumor-infiltrating lymphocytes in primary liver carcinoma. Germline DNA was also extracted, and blood RNA derived from unsorted whole blood. The template, roughly 0.45 ug total RNA, yielded TCR beta cDNA made with a constant-region primer. ARM-PCR was slightly modified, and three nested multiplex PCR rounds with it gave rise to the TCR beta libraries. The opening two PCR rounds, about 10 cycles each, paired TRBV1-TRBV30 forward primers with a C-beta reverse primer. TCRdb reprocessed the multiplex PCR reads with MiXCR, giving one entry per CDR3 protein. This table has about 180,000 distinct CDR3 sequences, about 55% appearing once. The sequenced sample consisted of peripheral blood. Receptors were obtained from a middle-aged man with primary liver carcinoma and hepatitis B virus infection.

This clonotype was recorded at least ten times. The rearrangement uses TRBV11-2 and TRBJ2-5, with D perhaps matching TRBD2 (6 bases). The CDR3 runs to 14 residues. The V gene lost 5 bases and the J gene lost 2 bases, with 12 bases spanning the gap. The germline gives CDR1 SGHAT, CDR2 FQNNGV. CDR3 loop: CASSLLRDQETQYF. Written as DNA, the CDR3 is TGTGCCAGCAGCCTATTGCGGGATCAAGAGACCCAGTACTTC.

V is TRBV4-1 and J is TRBJ2-2; 7 bases are a match to TRBD1. Trimming cost V 4 bases and J 4 bases; bases outside gene matches: 9. This CDR3 spans 16 amino acids. Germline V gene lookup returns CDR1 MGHRA and CDR2 YSYEKL. Here the CDR3 reads CASSLRDSPTTGELFF. CDR3 nucleotides: TGCGCCAGCAGCCTCCGGGACAGCCCCACCACCGGGGAGCTGTTTTTT.

The table lists this clonotype with many counts. The chain couples TRBV11-2 to TRBJ2-3; the match to TRBD2 covers 7 bases. CDR1 and CDR2 from the germline V gene are SGHAT and FQNNGV. The CDR3 consists of 15 residues. V gave up 2 bases and J gave up 2 bases; unmatched junction bases: 4. This chain's CDR3 is CASSLRAGITDTQYF. The CDR3 coding sequence is TGTGCCAGCAGCTTACGAGCGGGAATCACAGATACGCAGTATTTT.

In the case of this clonotype: A much larger clone sits a single nucleotide away, making a read error possible. The genes are TRBV11-2 and TRBJ1-2, with 7 bases that match TRBD1. The ends lost 5 bases at V and 0 bases at J; junction bases unmatched: 6. Germline V CDR1 and CDR2: SGHAT, FQNNGV. The CDR3 sequence is 15 residues long. The CDR3, as DNA: TGTGCCAGCAGCGGACAGGAAGCCTCTAACTATGGCTACACCTTC. The encoded protein is CASSGQEASNYGYTF. Full variable domain (rest looked up from reference TRBV11-2 and TRBJ1-2): EAGVAQSPRYKIIEKRQSVAFWCNPISGHATLYWYQQILGQGPKLLIQFQNNGVVDDSQLPKDRFSAERLKGVDSTLKIQPAKLEDSAVYLCASSGQEASNYGYTFGSGTRLTVV.

The rearrangement links TRBV11-2 to TRBJ2-1; D remains ambiguous. Between the trimmed V and J ends, which lost 1 base and 11 bases, there was a span of 12 bases. The CDR3 contains 13 residues. Germline assignment: CDR1 SGHAT and CDR2 FQNNGV. CDR3 bases: TGTGCCAGCAGCTTAGTGCCAGAAGGACAGCAGTTCTTC. Translated, it gives CASSLVPEGQQFF.

V gene TRBV6-2 or TRBV6-3 combines with J gene TRBJ2-7; weak D call: TRBD1 (5 bases). Per the germline V gene, CDR1 is MNHEY and CDR2 is SVGEGT. V lost 5 bases and J 6 bases, leaving 8 bases between the germline ends. The CDR3 is 11 amino acids. The CDR3 loop reads CASSDRVEQYF. The CDR3 DNA is TGTGCCAGCAGTGACAGAGTCGAGCAGTACTTC.

A remark on this clonotype: One end of the junction does not line up with germline, which may come from a read error. The chain joins TRBV11-2 to TRBJ2-3; D is perhaps TRBD1 (8 bases). CDR1 SGHAT and CDR2 FQNNGV come from the germline V gene. This CDR3 has 17 amino acids. CDR3: CASSLEGGTGLTGTQYF. The CDR3 nucleotides are TGCGCCAGCAGCTTGGAGGGGGGGACAGGCCTCACAGGTACGCAGTATTTT.